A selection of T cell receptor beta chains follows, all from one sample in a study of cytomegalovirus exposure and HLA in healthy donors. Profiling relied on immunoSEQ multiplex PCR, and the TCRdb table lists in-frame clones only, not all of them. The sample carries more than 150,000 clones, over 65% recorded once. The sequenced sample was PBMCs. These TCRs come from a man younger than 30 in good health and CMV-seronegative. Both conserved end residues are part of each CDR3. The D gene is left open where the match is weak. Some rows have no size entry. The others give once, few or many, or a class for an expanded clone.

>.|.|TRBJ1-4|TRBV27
TGTGCCAGCAGTTTACAGGGGCCACTTAATGAAAAACTGTTTTTT
CASSLQGPLNEKLFF
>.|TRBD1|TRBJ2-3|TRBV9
TGTGCCAGCAGCGCGGACAGGGGGGGTCCAGATACGCAGTATTTT
CASSADRGGPDTQYF
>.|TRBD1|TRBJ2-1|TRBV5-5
TGTGCCAGCAGCCCCAGGGACAGTGCCTACAATGAGCAGTTCTTC
CASSPRDSAYNEQFF
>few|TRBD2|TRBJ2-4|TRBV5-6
TGTGCCAGCACTTCTAGCGGGGGAATAGGATGGGGCATTCAGTACTTC
CASTSSGGIGWGIQYF
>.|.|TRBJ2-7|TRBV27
TGTGCCAGCAGTTTATTGGCGGGGCAGGGCGAGCAGTACTTC
CASSLLAGQGEQYF
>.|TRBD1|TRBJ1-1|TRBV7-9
TGTGCCAGCAGCCCCGGACAGGGGCCGAACGATGAAGCTTTCTTT
CASSPGQGPNDEAFF
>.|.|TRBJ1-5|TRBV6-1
TGTGCCAGCAGTCAACAGCCTAGCAATCAGCCCCAGCATTTT
CASSQQPSNQPQHF
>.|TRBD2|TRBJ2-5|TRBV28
TGTGCCAGCAGTTTATCCGCTAGCGGGGCCTTATTATACTTC
CASSLSASGALLYF
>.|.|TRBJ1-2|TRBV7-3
TGTGCCAGCAGCTCTCGTGGCTACACCTTC
CASSSRGYTF
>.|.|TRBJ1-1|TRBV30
TGTGCCTGGATGCGGGGAATCGGGACTGAAGCTTTCTTT
CAWMRGIGTEAFF
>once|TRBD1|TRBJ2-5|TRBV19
TGTGCCAGTAGTATTATGTCAGGGGGCCAAGAGACCCAGTACTTC
CASSIMSGGQETQYF
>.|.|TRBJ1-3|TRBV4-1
TGCGCCAGCAGCCAGTGGGACACCTTCTCTGGAAACACCATATATTTT
CASSQWDTFSGNTIYF
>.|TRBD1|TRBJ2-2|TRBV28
TGTGCCAGCAGAGGACAGGGACCGAACACCGGGGAGCTGTTTTTT
CASRGQGPNTGELFF
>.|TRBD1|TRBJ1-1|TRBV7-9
TGTGCCAGCAGGGTAAACCCGGGACAGGGGAACACTGAAGCTTTCTTT
CASRVNPGQGNTEAFF
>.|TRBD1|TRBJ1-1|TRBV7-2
TGTGCCAGCAGCTGGGGGGACAGGGGGGACACTGAAGCTTTCTTT
CASSWGDRGDTEAFF
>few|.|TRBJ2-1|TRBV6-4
TGTGCCAGCAGTGACCGGGACAACAATGAGCAGTTCTTC
CASSDRDNNEQFF
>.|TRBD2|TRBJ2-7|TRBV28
TGTGCCAGCAGTTTGCTGACTAGCGGTTGGCGGGCCTACGAGCAGTACTTC
CASSLLTSGWRAYEQYF
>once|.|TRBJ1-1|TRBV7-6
TGTGCCAGCAGCCGGATCCCAGGGGTGGAAACTGAAGCTTTCTTT
CASSRIPGVETEAFF
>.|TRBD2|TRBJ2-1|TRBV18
TGTGCCAGCTCACCAGCAGCGGGGTCCTACAATGAGCAGTTCTTC
CASSPAAGSYNEQFF
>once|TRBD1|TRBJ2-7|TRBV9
TGTGCCAGCAGCGCCCGGGACAGGAGCTACGAGCAGTACTTC
CASSARDRSYEQYF
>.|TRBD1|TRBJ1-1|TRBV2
TGTGCCAGCAGTGCGGACAGGGGGACCACTGAAGCTTTCTTT
CASSADRGTTEAFF
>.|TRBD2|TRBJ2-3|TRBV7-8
TGTGCCAGCAGCCAGGGGCTAGCGGGGGAGGGTACGCAGTATTTT
CASSQGLAGEGTQYF
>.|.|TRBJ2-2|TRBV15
TGTGCCACCAGCAGAGATACTGGGGGCGCAACCGGGGAGCTGTTTTTT
CATSRDTGGATGELFF
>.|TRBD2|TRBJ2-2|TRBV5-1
TGCGCCAGCAGCTCGAAATTAGCGGGAAACACCGGGGAGCTGTTTTTT
CASSSKLAGNTGELFF
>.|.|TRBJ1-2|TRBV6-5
TGTGCCAGCAGCCAGGGAACAGGGAATGGCTACACCTTC
CASSQGTGNGYTF
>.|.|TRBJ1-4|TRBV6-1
TGTGCCAGCAGGTCCGGGAAACGAGGGGAAAAACTGTTTTTT
CASRSGKRGEKLFF
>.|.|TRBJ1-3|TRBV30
TGTGCCTGGAGAGGAGGGAGGGGTAGCTCTGGAAACACCATATATTTT
CAWRGGRGSSGNTIYF
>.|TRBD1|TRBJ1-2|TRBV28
TGTGCCAGCAGTTCTCCAGGGGGCTTCTATGGCTACACCTTC
CASSSPGGFYGYTF
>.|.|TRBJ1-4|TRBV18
TGTGCCAGCTCACCCCTCCCGGCTACCGGACACGCCCTGTTTTTT
CASSPLPATGHALFF
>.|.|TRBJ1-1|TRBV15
TGTGCCACCAGCAGAGATAGGGGAGGAGCTTTCTTT
CATSRDRGGAFF
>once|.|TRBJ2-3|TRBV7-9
TGTGCCAGCAGAGACAGCCCAGATACGCAGTATTTT
CASRDSPDTQYF
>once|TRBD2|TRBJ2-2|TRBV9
TGTGCCAGCAGCGGTACTAGCGGGGTGAACACCGGGGAGCTGTTTTTT
CASSGTSGVNTGELFF
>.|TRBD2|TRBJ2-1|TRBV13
TGTGCCAGCAGCTTAGCGGGGACTAGGGCCGGCGTGCAGTTCTTC
CASSLAGTRAGVQFF
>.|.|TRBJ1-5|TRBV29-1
TGCAGCGTTGAAGAGTCCCTCTTGACGCAGTCCCGGGGGTCGGGCAATCAGCCCCAGCATTTT
CSVEESLLTQSRGSGNQPQHF
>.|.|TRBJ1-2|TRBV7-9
TGTGCCAGCAGGCCCGGGGATGGCTACACCTTC
CASRPGDGYTF
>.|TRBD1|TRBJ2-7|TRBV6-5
TGTGCCAGCAGATACGGGGAAGGGGGCGTATACGAGCAGTACTTC
CASRYGEGGVYEQYF
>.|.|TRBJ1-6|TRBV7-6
TGTGCCAGCAGCCGCGCCCCTTCACCCCTCCACTTT
CASSRAPSPLHF
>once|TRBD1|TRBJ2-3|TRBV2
TGTGCCACCTCGGGACAGGGGGCCGGAGATACGCAGTATTTT
CATSGQGAGDTQYF
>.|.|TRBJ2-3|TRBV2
TGTGCCAGCAGTGGCCAGGGGTTAACAGATACGCAGTATTTT
CASSGQGLTDTQYF
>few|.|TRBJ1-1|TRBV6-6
TGTGCCAGCAGTCAGGGGACGTTCACTGAAGCTTTCTTT
CASSQGTFTEAFF
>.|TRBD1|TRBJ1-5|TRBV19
TGTGCCAGCCGAGACAGGGTGGACAATCAGCCCCAGCATTTT
CASRDRVDNQPQHF
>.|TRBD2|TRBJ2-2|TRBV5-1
TGCGCCAGCAGCTTGTCCCCTAGCGGGAGCGTCAGCACTGGGGAGCTGTTTTTT
CASSLSPSGSVSTGELFF
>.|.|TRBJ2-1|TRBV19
TGTGCCAGTACCTCGTACAATGAGCAGTTCTTC
CASTSYNEQFF
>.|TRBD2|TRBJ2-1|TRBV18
TGTGCCAGCTCACCGAGAGGACTAGCGGGGGGATACAATGAGCAGTTCTTC
CASSPRGLAGGYNEQFF
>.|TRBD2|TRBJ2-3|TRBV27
TGTGCCAGCAAACTAGCGGGTCCAGATACGCAGTATTTT
CASKLAGPDTQYF
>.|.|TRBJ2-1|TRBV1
TGCACCAGCAGCCAAGGGGCAGCGGGGGGTTCCTACAATGAGCAGTTCTTC
CTSSQGAAGGSYNEQFF
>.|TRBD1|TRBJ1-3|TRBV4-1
TGCGCCAGCAGCCAAGACCTCGGACAGGGCCTTTCCTCTGGAAACACCATATATTTT
CASSQDLGQGLSSGNTIYF
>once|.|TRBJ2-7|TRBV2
TGTGCCAGCAGTGGCACGGGGTACTCCTCCTACGAGCAGTACTTC
CASSGTGYSSYEQYF
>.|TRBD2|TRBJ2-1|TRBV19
TGTGCCAGTGCAGCACTAGCGGGAGGGCCGGTGCAGTTCTTC
CASAALAGGPVQFF
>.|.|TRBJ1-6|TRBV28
TGTGCCAGCGATCCAGGGACCTATAATTCACCCCTCCACTTT
CASDPGTYNSPLHF
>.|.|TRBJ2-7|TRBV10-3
TGTGCCACCGCGGGCACCCCCTACGAGCAGTACTTC
CATAGTPYEQYF
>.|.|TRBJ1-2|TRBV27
TGTGCCAGCAGTCCAGGACAGTGGAGTGGCTACACCTTC
CASSPGQWSGYTF
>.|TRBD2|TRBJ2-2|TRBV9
TGTGCCAGCAGCGTAGACGGGGGAGGGCCGAGTAGGACCGGGGAGCTGTTTTTT
CASSVDGGGPSRTGELFF
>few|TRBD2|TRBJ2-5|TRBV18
TGTGCCAGCTCACCGCTCAGCGGGGGCCTCGCCCAACAAGAGACCCAGTACTTC
CASSPLSGGLAQQETQYF
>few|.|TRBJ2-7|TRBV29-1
TGCAGCGTGGGGGCCGGATCCTACGAGCAGTACTTC
CSVGAGSYEQYF